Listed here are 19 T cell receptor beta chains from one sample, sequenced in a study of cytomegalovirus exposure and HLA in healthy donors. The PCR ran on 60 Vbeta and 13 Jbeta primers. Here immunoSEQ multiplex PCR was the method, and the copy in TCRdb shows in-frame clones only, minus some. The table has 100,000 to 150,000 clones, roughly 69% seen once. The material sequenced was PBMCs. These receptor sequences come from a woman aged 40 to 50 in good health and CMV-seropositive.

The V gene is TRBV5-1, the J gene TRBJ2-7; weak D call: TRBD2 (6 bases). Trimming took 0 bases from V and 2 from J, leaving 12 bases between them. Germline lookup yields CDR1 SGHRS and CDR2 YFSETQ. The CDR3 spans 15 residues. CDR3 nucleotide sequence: TGCGCCAGCAGCTTGGTGGGGGGAACCACCTACGAGCAGTACTTC. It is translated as CASSLVGGTTYEQYF.

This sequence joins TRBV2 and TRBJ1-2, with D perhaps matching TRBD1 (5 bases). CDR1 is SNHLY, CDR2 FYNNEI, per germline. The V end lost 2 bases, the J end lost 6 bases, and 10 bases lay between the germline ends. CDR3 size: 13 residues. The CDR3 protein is CASSEQGRDGYTF. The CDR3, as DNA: TGTGCCAGCAGTGAACAGGGAAGGGATGGCTACACCTTC.

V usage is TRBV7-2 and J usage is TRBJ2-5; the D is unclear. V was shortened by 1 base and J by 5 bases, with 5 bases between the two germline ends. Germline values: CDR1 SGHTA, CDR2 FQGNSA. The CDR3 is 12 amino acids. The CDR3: CASSLEAETQYF. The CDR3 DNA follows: TGTGCCAGCAGCTTAGAAGCGGAGACCCAGTACTTC.

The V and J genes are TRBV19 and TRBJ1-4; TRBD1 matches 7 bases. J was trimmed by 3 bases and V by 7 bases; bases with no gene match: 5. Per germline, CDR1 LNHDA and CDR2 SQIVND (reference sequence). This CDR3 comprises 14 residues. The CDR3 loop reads CASTPTGANEKLFF. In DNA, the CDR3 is TGTGCCAGTACCCCCACAGGGGCTAATGAAAAACTGTTTTTT.

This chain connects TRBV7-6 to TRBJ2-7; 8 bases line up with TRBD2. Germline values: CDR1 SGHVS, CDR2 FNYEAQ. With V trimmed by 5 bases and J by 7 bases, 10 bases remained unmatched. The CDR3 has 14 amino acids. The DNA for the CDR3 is TGTGCCAGCAGCCCCCTTCCGGGGGGGCATGAGCAGTACTTC. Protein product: CASSPLPGGHEQYF.

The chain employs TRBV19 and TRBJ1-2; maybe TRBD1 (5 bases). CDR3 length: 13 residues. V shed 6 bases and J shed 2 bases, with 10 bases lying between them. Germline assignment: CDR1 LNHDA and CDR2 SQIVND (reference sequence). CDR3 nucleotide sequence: TGTGCCAGTAGGGACACTGGGAACTATGGCTACACCTTC. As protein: CASRDTGNYGYTF. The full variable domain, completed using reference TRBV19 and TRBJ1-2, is DGGITQSPKYLFRKEGQNVTLSCEQNLNHDAMYWYRQDPGQGLRLIYYSQIVNDFQKGDIAEGYSVSREKKESFPLTVTSAQKNPTAFYLCASRDTGNYGYTFGSGTRLTVV.

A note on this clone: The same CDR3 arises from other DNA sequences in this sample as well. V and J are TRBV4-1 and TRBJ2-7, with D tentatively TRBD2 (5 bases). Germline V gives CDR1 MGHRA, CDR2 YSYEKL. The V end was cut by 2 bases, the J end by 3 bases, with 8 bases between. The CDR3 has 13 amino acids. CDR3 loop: CASSQSGGYEQYF. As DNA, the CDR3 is TGCGCCAGCAGCCAAAGCGGCGGCTACGAGCAGTACTTC.

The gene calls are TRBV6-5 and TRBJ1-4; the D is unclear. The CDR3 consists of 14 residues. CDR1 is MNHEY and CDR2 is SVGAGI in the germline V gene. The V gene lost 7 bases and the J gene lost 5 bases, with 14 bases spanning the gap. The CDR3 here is CASKKERWNEKLFF. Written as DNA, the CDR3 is TGTGCCAGCAAGAAGGAGCGATGGAATGAAAAACTGTTTTTT.

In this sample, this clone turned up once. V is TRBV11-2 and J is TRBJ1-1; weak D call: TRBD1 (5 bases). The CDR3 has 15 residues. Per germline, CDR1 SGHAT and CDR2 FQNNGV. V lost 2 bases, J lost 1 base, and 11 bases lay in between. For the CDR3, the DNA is TGTGCCAGCAGCTTACTCCCAGGGTCGAACACTGAAGCTTTCTTT. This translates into CASSLLPGSNTEAFF.

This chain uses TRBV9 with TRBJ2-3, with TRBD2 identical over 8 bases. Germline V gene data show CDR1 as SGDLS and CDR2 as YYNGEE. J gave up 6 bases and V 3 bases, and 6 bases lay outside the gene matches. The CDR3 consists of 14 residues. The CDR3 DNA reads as TGTGCCAGCAGCGCCCGCCGGACTAGCGATACGCAGTATTTT. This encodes CASSARRTSDTQYF. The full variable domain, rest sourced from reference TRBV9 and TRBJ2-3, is DSGVTQTPKHLITATGQRVTLRCSPRSGDLSVYWYQQSLDQGLQFLIQYYNGEERAKGNILERFSAQQFPDLHSELNLSSLELGDSALYFCASSARRTSDTQYFGPGTRLTVL.

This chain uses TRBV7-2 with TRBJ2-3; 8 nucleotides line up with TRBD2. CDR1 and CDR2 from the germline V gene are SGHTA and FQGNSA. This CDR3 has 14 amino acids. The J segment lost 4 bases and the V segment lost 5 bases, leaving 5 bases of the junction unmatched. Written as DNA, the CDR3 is TGTGCCAGCAGCAACGGACTAGCCCCAGATACGCAGTATTTT. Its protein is CASSNGLAPDTQYF.

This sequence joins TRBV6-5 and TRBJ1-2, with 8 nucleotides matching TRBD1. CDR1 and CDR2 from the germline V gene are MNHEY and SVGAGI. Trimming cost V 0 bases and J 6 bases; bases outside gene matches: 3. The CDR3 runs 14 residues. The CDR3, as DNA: TGTGCCAGCAGTTACTCGTCACAGGGGGATGGCTACACCTTC. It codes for CASSYSSQGDGYTF.

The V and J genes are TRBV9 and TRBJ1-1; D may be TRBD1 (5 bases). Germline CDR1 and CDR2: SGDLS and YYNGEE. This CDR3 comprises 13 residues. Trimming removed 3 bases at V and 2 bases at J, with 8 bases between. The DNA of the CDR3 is TGTGCCAGCAGCGCGGGACTCAACACTGAAGCTTTCTTT. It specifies CASSAGLNTEAFF.

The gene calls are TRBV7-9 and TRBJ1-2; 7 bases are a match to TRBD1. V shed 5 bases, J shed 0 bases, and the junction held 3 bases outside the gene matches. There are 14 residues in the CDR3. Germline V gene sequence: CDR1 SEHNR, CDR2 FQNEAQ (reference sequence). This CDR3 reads CASSLDRTNYGYTF. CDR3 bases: TGTGCCAGCAGCCTGGACAGGACTAACTATGGCTACACCTTC. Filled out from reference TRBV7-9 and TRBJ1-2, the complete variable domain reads DTGVSQNPRHKITKRGQNVTFRCDPISEHNRLYWYRQTLGQGPEFLTYFQNEAQLEKSRLLSDRFSAERPKGSFSTLEIQRTEQGDSAMYLCASSLDRTNYGYTFGSGTRLTVV.

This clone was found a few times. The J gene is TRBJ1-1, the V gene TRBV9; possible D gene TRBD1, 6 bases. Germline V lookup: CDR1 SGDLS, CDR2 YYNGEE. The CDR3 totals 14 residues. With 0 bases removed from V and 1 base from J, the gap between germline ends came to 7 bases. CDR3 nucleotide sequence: TGTGCCAGCAGCGTAGAACAGGGGAACACTGAAGCTTTCTTT. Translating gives CASSVEQGNTEAFF.

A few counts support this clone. This chain's CDR3 is CSVARDRGFPLHF. The CDR3 DNA reads TGCAGCGTCGCCCGGGACAGGGGTTTTCCCCTCCACTTT. The chain uses TRBV29-1 and TRBJ1-6; 10 bases agree with TRBD1. CDR1 is SQVTM, CDR2 ANQGSEA, per germline. Trimming removed 6 bases from V and 13 bases from J; junction bases left unmatched: 9. The CDR3 has 13 residues.

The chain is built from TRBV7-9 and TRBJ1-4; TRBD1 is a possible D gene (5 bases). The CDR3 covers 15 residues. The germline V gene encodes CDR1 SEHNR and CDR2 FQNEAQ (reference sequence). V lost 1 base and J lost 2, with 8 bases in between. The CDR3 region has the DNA TGTGCCAGCAGCTTAGAGGGGATGACTAATGAAAAACTGTTTTTT. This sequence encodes CASSLEGMTNEKLFF.

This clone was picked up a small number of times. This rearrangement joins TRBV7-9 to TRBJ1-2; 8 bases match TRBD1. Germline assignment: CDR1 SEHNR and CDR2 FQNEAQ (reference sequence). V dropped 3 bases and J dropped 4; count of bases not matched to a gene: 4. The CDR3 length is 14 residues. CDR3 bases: TGTGCCAGCAGCTTGGGACAGGCCATCTATGGCTACACCTTC. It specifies CASSLGQAIYGYTF.

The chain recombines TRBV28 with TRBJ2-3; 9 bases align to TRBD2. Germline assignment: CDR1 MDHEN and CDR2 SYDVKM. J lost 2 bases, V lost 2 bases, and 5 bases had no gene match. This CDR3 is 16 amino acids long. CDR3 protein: CASSLGLAGSTDTQYF. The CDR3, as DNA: TGTGCCAGCAGTTTAGGGCTAGCGGGATCCACAGATACGCAGTATTTT.